This paragraph covers one T cell receptor (beta chain) sequence. Its antigen is still unknown. This entry belongs to a study of PD-1 blockade in mismatch repair-deficient tumors. Study-wide context: Patients had over 10 mismatch repair-deficient cancer types, all previously treated and progressing.

PCR or immunohistochemistry showed mismatch repair deficiency in every enrolled patient. Points from the study as a whole: Rapid post-treatment expansion, then contraction, generally preceding radiologic response, marked tumor-resident clones.

Only in-frame clones appear in the TCRdb table, and some are missing; sequencing was by immunoSEQ multiplex PCR. The top ten hold roughly 6.3% of the sample, which has some 100,000 clones, about four fifths seen once. V shed 5 bases and J shed 6 bases, with 13 bases lying between them. The CDR3 is 14 residues long. CDR1 and CDR2 from the germline V gene are SNHLY and FYNNEI. This TCR came from an adult with mismatch repair-deficient cancer. The chain joins TRBV2 to TRBJ2-2; a possible D gene is TRBD2 (5 bases). Sequencing used peripheral blood, obtained about 33 weeks after starting pembrolizumab. The CDR3 DNA sequence: TGTGCCAGCAGTCCTCAACTAGAGCCCGGGGAGCTGTTTTTT. Translated, it gives CASSPQLEPGELFF.